These 5 T cell receptor beta chains originate from one sample sequenced in a study of brain T cells in children with intractable seizures (dated by TCRdb to the early 2020s). The time point label for this specimen denotes: blood from clinic visit 5 months post-surgery; TSC patient then seizure free. Library generation was performed with the immunoSEQ multiplex PCR assay. The table comes from immuneACCESS by way of TCRdb, which keeps in-frame sequences with V and J called. Part of the clones is missing from these tables; in studies checked, under half for an unresolved V gene and the rest for unknown reasons. For this sample there are under 400,000 clones; 93% appear just once. The ten largest clones represent around 6% of the sample. The material was peripheral blood, obtained more than 4 months after surgery. These receptors were taken from a boy under three years old with tuberous sclerosis and intractable seizures.

This clone has just a few counts. The chain has TRBV30 and TRBJ2-7; D is unresolved. Germline-derived CDR1 and CDR2 are GTSNPN and SVGIG (reference sequence). This CDR3 region has 14 residues. V lost 3 bases to trimming and J lost 0 bases, with 12 bases between them. The CDR3 reads CAWRPGSYSYEQYF. CDR3 coding DNA: TGTGCCTGGAGGCCCGGCAGCTACTCCTACGAGCAGTACTTC.

The gene calls are TRBV28 and TRBJ2-2, with D unclear. The ends were cut back, 2 bases at V and 1 base at J, with 5 bases in the middle. CDR1 MDHEN and CDR2 SYDVKM come from the germline V gene. This CDR3 is 14 amino acids long. Here the CDR3 DNA reads TGTGCCAGCAGTTTAACCAGGAACACCGGGGAGCTGTTTTTT. Its protein product is CASSLTRNTGELFF.

This clone was recorded once. The chain employs TRBV27 and TRBJ2-7; the D is unclear. Germline lookup yields CDR1 MNHEY and CDR2 SMNVEV (reference sequence). The CDR3 length is 11 residues. The V end lost 9 bases, the J end lost 2 bases, and 8 bases lay between the germline ends. The CDR3 DNA follows: TGTGCCAGGGCGAGAGCCTACGAGCAGTACTTC. Translation gives CARARAYEQYF.

The rearrangement joins TRBV7-9 to TRBJ1-3; D gene uncertain. Trimming removed 3 bases from V and 1 base from J, with 7 bases in between. This CDR3 region has 14 residues. Germline V CDR1 and CDR2: SEHNR, FQNEAQ (reference sequence). Written as DNA, the CDR3 is TGTGCCAGCAGCTTCGCAGGTTCTGGAAACACCATATATTTT. Amino acid sequence: CASSFAGSGNTIYF. Full variable domain (remainder filled in from reference TRBV7-9 and TRBJ1-3): DTGVSQNPRHKITKRGQNVTFRCDPISEHNRLYWYRQTLGQGPEFLTYFQNEAQLEKSRLLSDRFSAERPKGSFSTLEIQRTEQGDSAMYLCASSFAGSGNTIYFGEGSWLTVV.

The rearrangement links TRBV7-2 to TRBJ1-1, with D perhaps TRBD1 (5 bases). Looked up from germline, CDR1 is SGHTA and CDR2 is FQGNSA. V gave up 3 bases and J gave up 7 bases, with 6 bases separating them. The CDR3 runs to 11 residues. The CDR3 DNA reads TGTGCCAGCAGCTTCGACAGTGAAGCTTTCTTT. It is translated as CASSFDSEAFF.